This T cell receptor beta chain was sequenced for a study of CD8 T cells in Susac syndrome. Study-wide points: It was acknowledged in the study that the number of individuals who were included in its TCR sequencing and HLA analysis was relatively small.

Sequencing targeted TCR beta in blood CD8+ and CD4+ T cells. TEMRA cells underwent FACS enrichment and CD8+ and CD4+ T cells underwent negative isolation. An input of about 0.5 to 1 ug of RNA was subjected to reverse transcription using random hexamers. TCR beta CDR3 was amplified by immunoSEQ multiplex PCR. This amplification extended across 54 Vbeta and 13 Jbeta segments. In TCRdb, the immunoSEQ multiplex PCR reads were re-called with MiXCR into one record per CDR3 protein. The sample lists fewer than 200,000 distinct CDR3 sequences, about 93% seen once, with 0.1% in the top ten. Germline V gene data show CDR1 as DFQATT and CDR2 as SNEGSKA (reference sequence). Between the trimmed V and J ends, which lost 6 bases and 3 bases, there was a span of 15 bases. The length of the CDR3 is 14 residues. About this clonotype: Its cognate antigen is unknown.

The chain couples TRBV20-1 to TRBJ1-5; D possibly corresponds to TRBD1 (6 bases). This receptor was obtained from a human donor in good health. Sequenced: CD4+ T cells from PBMCs. Written as DNA, the CDR3 is TGCAGTGCCCCAATTACAGGGCCCAATCAGCCCCAGCATTTT. This sequence encodes CSAPITGPNQPQHF.